This T cell receptor (beta chain) emerged from a study of a mutant IDH1 vaccine in newly diagnosed glioma. The data were produced by immunoSEQ multiplex PCR, yet TCRdb's version contains in-frame clones alone and is incomplete. This sample carries about 21,000 clones, around 82% of them seen once, and the ten largest clones take about 5%. The time point is: baseline, week 1 (first vaccination visit). The treatment was: pre-vaccination baseline after standard-of-care therapy. Germline-derived CDR1 and CDR2 are GTSNPN and SVGIG (reference sequence). V was pared by 4 bases and J by 7 bases, with 14 bases between. The CDR3 has 13 amino acids.

The receptor's source is a man aged 40-49 years with glioma. This specimen consisted of PBMCs, obtained from a glioma patient treated with radiotherapy, temozolomide or both. This chain connects TRBV30 to TRBJ2-1; D may be TRBD2 (6 bases). CDR3 residues: CAWNLPAGNEQFF. For the CDR3, the DNA is TGTGCCTGGAACTTGCCGGCGGGGAATGAGCAGTTCTTC.